Presented here are 25 T cell receptor beta chains from one specimen sequenced in a study of T cell repertoires in cytomegalovirus infection. In TCRdb, the reads were re-called with MiXCR into one record per CDR3 protein. The table includes 200,000 to 300,000 distinct CDR3 sequences, 12% to 15% detected once. The sequenced sample was PBMCs. Every receptor here comes from a human donor in good health (CMV status not recorded). Some clones in this sample may be carry-over from other donors' samples.

Only a few counts were recorded for this clonotype. This chain connects TRBV27 to TRBJ2-1, with 15 bases aligning to TRBD2. The CDR3 contains 15 residues. V lost 0 bases, J lost 15 bases, and 6 bases stayed unmatched. Germline V gives CDR1 MNHEY, CDR2 SMNVEV (reference sequence). The CDR3 sequence is CASSLSGLAGGSRFF. Here the CDR3 DNA reads TGTGCCAGCAGTTTATCCGGACTAGCGGGAGGGTCTCGGTTCTTC.

At least ten counts were recorded for this clonotype. The V and J genes are TRBV6-1 and TRBJ2-2; 7 bases map to TRBD2. From germline, CDR1 is MNHNS and CDR2 SASEGT. The CDR3 extends over 12 amino acids. Trimming took 6 bases from V and 7 from J; bases not matched to a gene: 2. CDR3 in DNA: TGTGCCAGCAGGAGGGAGGGCGGGGAGCTGTTTTTT. Protein sequence: CASRREGGELFF.

The sample holds many counts of this clonotype. The chain is built from TRBV6-1 and TRBJ2-1; 8 nucleotides align to TRBD2. The germline CDR1 and CDR2 sequences are MNHNS and SASEGT. Trimming at V came to 0 bases and at J to 5 bases, leaving 9 bases not matched to a gene. This CDR3 is built from 17 residues. In DNA, the CDR3 is TGTGCCAGCAGTGAAGCCGGCGGCGGGGGGAAGAACAATGAGCAGTTCTTC. Translation: CASSEAGGGGKNNEQFF.

CDR3 in DNA: TGTGCCAGCAGTTTTGGTAGTCCGGAGCAGTACTTC. Encoded protein: CASSFGSPEQYF. The V and J genes are TRBV12-3 or TRBV12-4 and TRBJ2-7; D remains ambiguous. Trimming removed 3 bases from V and 7 bases from J, with 10 bases in between. The CDR3 totals 12 residues.

This clonotype was recorded many times. The chain combines TRBV7-6 with TRBJ1-2; D is undetermined. The CDR3 length is 13 residues. Germline CDR1 SGHVS, CDR2 FNYEAQ. The V and J ends lost 5 bases and 8 bases respectively, with 15 bases between them. The CDR3 nucleotides read TGTGCCAGCAGCCCCTCCTTCTCGGGCGGCTACACCTTC. This translates into CASSPSFSGGYTF.

V is TRBV5-4 and J is TRBJ2-1; the match to TRBD1 covers 8 bases. CDR1 and CDR2 (germline): SGHNT, YYREEE (reference sequence). CDR3 length equals 15 residues. J was trimmed by 9 bases and V by 4 bases; bases with no gene match: 12. CDR3 loop: CASSQDRADLGEQFF. The CDR3, as DNA: TGTGCCAGCAGCCAGGACAGGGCGGATTTGGGTGAGCAGTTCTTC.

This clonotype was seen many times. V and J are TRBV12-3 or TRBV12-4 and TRBJ1-5; TRBD1 agrees at 9 bases. The CDR3 sequence is 15 residues long. V shed 6 bases, J shed 3 bases, and the junction held 6 bases outside the gene matches. CDR3 bases: TGTGCCAGCAGGTCCGGGACAGGGCTCAATCAGCCCCAGCATTTT. This encodes CASRSGTGLNQPQHF.

This clonotype was seen at least ten times. The chain links TRBV7-2 to TRBJ2-5; D perhaps matches TRBD2 (6 bases). Germline CDR1 SGHTA, CDR2 FQGNSA. V was shortened by 2 bases and J by 5 bases, with 12 bases between the two germline ends. This CDR3 region has 14 residues. The CDR3 DNA sequence: TGTGCCAGCAGCTTACGGAGGGCCGGGGAGACCCAGTACTTC. Its protein product is CASSLRRAGETQYF.

Turning to this clonotype: A much larger clonotype is one base distant, so this may be a read error. V and J are TRBV28 and TRBJ1-5, with D unresolved. Germline V gene data show CDR1 as MDHEN and CDR2 as SYDVKM. The CDR3 length is 16 residues. V lost 6 bases to trimming and J lost 6 bases, with 21 bases between them. The CDR3 loop reads CASSSRTNGRLQPQHF. In DNA, the CDR3 is TGTGCCAGCAGCTCGCGGACGAACGGGCGCCTTCAGCCCCAGCATTTT.

In this sample, this clonotype turned up many times. V is TRBV7-8 and J is TRBJ1-1; tentative D call: TRBD1 (5 bases). Germline-derived CDR1 and CDR2 are SGHVS and FQNEAQ. With 3 bases removed from V and 4 bases from J, the gap between germline ends came to 9 bases. This CDR3 is 13 amino acids long. The CDR3 nucleotides are TGTGCCAGCAGCTTGGGGGGGACCACTGAAGCTTTCTTT. This encodes CASSLGGTTEAFF.

The V call is TRBV5-6, the J call TRBJ2-7; the D call may be TRBD1 or TRBD2 (5 bases each). The germline V gene encodes CDR1 SGHDT and CDR2 YYEEEE. The CDR3 has 14 residues. V was clipped by 1 base and J by 2 bases, with 10 bases between them. CDR3 nucleotides: TGTGCCAGCAGCTTGAGAGGGGAGCCCTACGAGCAGTACTTC. The encoded protein is CASSLRGEPYEQYF.

The V and J genes are TRBV19 and TRBJ2-5; weak D call: TRBD1 (6 bases). V lost 7 bases and J 0 bases, leaving 18 bases between the germline ends. The CDR3 has 16 amino acids. Germline V lookup: CDR1 LNHDA, CDR2 SQIVND (reference sequence). The CDR3 sequence is CASTTNPGAHQETQYF. As DNA, the CDR3 is TGTGCCAGTACCACAAATCCAGGGGCCCACCAAGAGACCCAGTACTTC.

This clonotype was seen many times. The J gene is TRBJ1-1, the V gene TRBV2; D ambiguous. Trimming pared 6 bases from V and 5 bases from J, leaving 13 bases between. CDR1 and CDR2 from the germline V gene are SNHLY and FYNNEI. The CDR3 is 13 amino acids. CDR3 DNA sequence: TGTGCCAGCAGAGCTAGAGCGGGGACTGAAGCTTTCTTT. Translated: CASRARAGTEAFF.

This clonotype was recorded at least ten times. An end of the junction does not agree with germline; a read error may underlie this. The rearrangement uses TRBV4-1 and TRBJ2-5; a possible D gene is TRBD2 (6 bases). There are 18 residues in the CDR3. Looked up from germline, CDR1 is MGHRA and CDR2 is YSYEKL. The CDR3 sequence is CASSQAARTTSRGETQYF. The CDR3 DNA reads TGTGCCAGCAGCCAAGCAGCGCGGACTACATCAAGGGGAGAGACCCAGTACTTC.

This clonotype has ten or more counts. The chain links TRBV11-3 to TRBJ2-2; 7 bases fit TRBD1. Trimming removed 1 base from V and 1 base from J; junction bases left unmatched: 0. Germline CDR1 reads SGHNT; CDR2 reads YENEEA. CDR3 length: 15 amino acids. The CDR3 nucleotides read TGTGCCAGCAGCTTAGGACAGGGGAACACCGGGGAGCTGTTTTTT. This encodes CASSLGQGNTGELFF. The whole variable domain, remainder taken from reference TRBV11-3 and TRBJ2-2, is EAGVVQSPRYKIIEKKQPVAFWCNPISGHNTLYWYLQNLGQGPELLIRYENEEAVDDSQLPKDRFSAERLKGVDSTLKIQPAELGDSAVYLCASSLGQGNTGELFFGEGSRLTVL.

This clonotype was counted at least ten times. The gene calls are TRBV4-3 and TRBJ2-7; perhaps TRBD2 as D (5 bases). The ends were cut back, 0 bases at V and 3 bases at J, with 9 bases in the middle. Per the germline V gene, CDR1 is LGHNA and CDR2 is YSLEER. The CDR3 extends over 14 amino acids. The DNA of the CDR3 is TGCGCCAGCAGCCAAGATCTGGGAGACTACGAGCAGTACTTC. It yields the protein CASSQDLGDYEQYF.

The CDR3 sequence is CASSYGQNQPQHF. CDR3 nucleotide sequence: TGTGCCAGTAGTTATGGACAGAATCAGCCCCAGCATTTT. The chain has TRBV19 and TRBJ1-5; perhaps TRBD1 as D (6 bases). V dropped 5 bases and J dropped 4 bases, with 9 bases sitting between them. Germline CDR1 and CDR2: LNHDA and SQIVND (reference sequence). The CDR3 totals 13 residues.

This clonotype has only a few counts. This chain connects TRBV2 to TRBJ1-1; 10 bases match TRBD1. CDR3 size: 17 residues. V shed 7 bases and J 2 bases; nucleotides not matched to a gene: 13. Germline lookup yields CDR1 SNHLY and CDR2 FYNNEI. The CDR3 here is CASTSGRQGAHNTEAFF. As DNA, the CDR3 is TGTGCCAGCACCTCGGGGAGACAGGGGGCGCATAACACTGAAGCTTTCTTT.

The V and J genes are TRBV7-9 and TRBJ1-2; D gene unclear. Trimming took off 2 bases at V and 3 bases at J, with 10 bases between the two ends. The length of the CDR3 is 14 residues. Germline CDR1 reads SEHNR; CDR2 reads FQNEAQ (reference sequence). The CDR3 loop is CASSLFASDYGYTF. The CDR3 nucleotides read TGTGCCAGCAGCTTATTCGCGAGTGACTATGGCTACACCTTC.

V gene TRBV6-2 or TRBV6-3 combines with J gene TRBJ2-3, with 9 bases lining up with TRBD2. V dropped 6 bases and J dropped 4; count of bases not matched to a gene: 8. From germline, CDR1 is MNHEY and CDR2 SVGEGT. The length of the CDR3 is 15 residues. The CDR3: CASRGLQREADTQYF. The CDR3 coding sequence is TGTGCCAGCAGGGGGTTGCAGCGGGAGGCAGATACGCAGTATTTT.

The CDR3 region has the DNA TGTGCCAGTAGCCTGGGGGGGGCATGGCTTACGACTAATGAAAAACTGTTTTTT. As protein: CASSLGGAWLTTNEKLFF. The rearrangement uses TRBV19 and TRBJ1-4; the D gene is possibly TRBD1 (6 bases). The germline CDR1 and CDR2 sequences are LNHDA and SQIVND (reference sequence). V shed 6 bases and J shed 2 bases, with 22 bases lying between them. There are 18 residues in the CDR3.

The chain joins TRBV28 to TRBJ2-3; 10 nucleotides match TRBD2. CDR1 MDHEN and CDR2 SYDVKM come from the germline V gene. The V segment lost 7 bases and the J segment 3 bases; nucleotides outside the gene matches: 4. There are 14 residues in the CDR3. DNA for the CDR3: TGTGCCAGCAAGTCTAGCGGGGGTACAGATACGCAGTATTTT. It translates to CASKSSGGTDTQYF.

This clonotype has only a few counts. V usage is TRBV14 and J usage is TRBJ2-3, with D possibly being TRBD2 (5 bases). Deletions cut 2 bases from V and 2 bases from J, with 11 bases between. This CDR3 contains 15 residues. Germline-derived CDR1 and CDR2 are SGHDN and FVKESK. Written as DNA, the CDR3 is TGTGCCAGCAGCCAATTAGGACTTACCACAGATACGCAGTATTTT. Amino acids: CASSQLGLTTDTQYF. The whole variable domain, remainder taken from reference TRBV14 and TRBJ2-3, is EAGVTQFPSHSVIEKGQTVTLRCDPISGHDNLYWYRRVMGKEIKFLLHFVKESKQDESGMPNNRFLAERTGGTYSTLKVQPAELEDSGVYFCASSQLGLTTDTQYFGPGTRLTVL.

The table lists this clonotype with many counts. The gene calls are TRBV6-1 and TRBJ2-7; D gene uncertain. Trimming removed 1 base from V and 5 bases from J, with 24 bases in between. The CDR3 length is 18 residues. Germline V gene data show CDR1 as MNHNS and CDR2 as SASEGT. The CDR3 reads CASSEESPGSRKGNEQYF. CDR3 nucleotide sequence: TGTGCCAGCAGTGAAGAATCCCCAGGTAGCCGAAAGGGTAACGAGCAGTACTTC.

V usage is TRBV5-5 and J usage is TRBJ2-7; 9 positions agree with TRBD2. The CDR3 is 14 residues long. The V segment lost 4 bases and the J segment 4 bases; nucleotides outside the gene matches: 6. Germline loops: CDR1 SGHKS, CDR2 YYEKEE (reference sequence). The CDR3 DNA sequence: TGTGCCAGCAGCACCACTAGCGGGCGTTACGAGCAGTACTTC. Translating gives CASSTTSGRYEQYF.